This entry lists 22 T cell receptor beta chains sequenced from one sample in a study of T cell repertoires in cytomegalovirus infection. Each CDR3 protein is one row after TCRdb ran MiXCR on the reads. The table has 200,000 to 300,000 distinct CDR3 sequences, approximately 13% seen once. The source material was PBMCs. The receptors were sampled from a human donor in good health (CMV status not recorded). Some clones in this sample may be carry-over from other donors' samples.

This rearrangement joins TRBV5-6 to TRBJ2-1; D assignment may be TRBD1 or TRBD2 (5 bases each). The CDR3 runs 16 residues. Looked up from germline, CDR1 is SGHDT and CDR2 is YYEEEE. The V end was cut by 1 base, the J end by 4 bases, with 15 bases between. CDR3 loop: CASSLFGAQKYNEQFF. The CDR3 nucleotides read TGTGCCAGCAGCTTGTTCGGGGCACAAAAGTACAATGAGCAGTTCTTC.

This chain links TRBV20-1 with TRBJ1-5, with D perhaps matching TRBD1 (5 bases). This CDR3 comprises 12 residues. V lost 1 base and J lost 7, with 8 bases in between. Germline CDR1 and CDR2: DFQATT and SNEGSKA (reference sequence). The CDR3, as DNA: TGCAGTGCTAGAGCCCAGGGACAGCCCCAGCATTTT. It encodes CSARAQGQPQHF.

This clonotype was seen many times. The chain couples TRBV7-2 to TRBJ2-1, with D perhaps TRBD1 or TRBD2 (5 bases each). This CDR3 is 15 amino acids long. Germline CDR1 and CDR2: SGHTA and FQGNSA. Deletions cut 0 bases from V and 9 bases from J, with 15 bases between. CDR3 sequence reads: CASSLAGTHSGEQFF. The DNA of the CDR3 is TGTGCCAGCAGCTTAGCTGGGACCCACTCCGGTGAGCAGTTCTTC.

This chain connects TRBV20-1 to TRBJ1-1, with D possibly being TRBD1 (5 bases). Germline V lookup: CDR1 DFQATT, CDR2 SNEGSKA (reference sequence). Deletions cut 3 bases from V and 1 base from J, with 18 bases between. This CDR3 region has 16 residues. CDR3 residues: CSASRLGTSPNTEAFF. CDR3 in DNA: TGCAGTGCTAGCAGACTCGGGACTTCCCCGAACACTGAAGCTTTCTTT.

This clonotype was seen a handful of times. The chain couples TRBV3-1 to TRBJ2-7; D gene ambiguous. Germline loops: CDR1 LGHDT, CDR2 YNNKEL (reference sequence). Trimming pared 0 bases from V and 3 bases from J, leaving 9 bases between. The CDR3 contains 14 residues. CDR3 sequence: CASSQDLAYYEQYF. In DNA, the CDR3 is TGTGCCAGCAGCCAAGATCTGGCTTACTACGAGCAGTACTTC.

This clonotype was seen at least ten times. This chain connects TRBV7-3 to TRBJ2-7; D not certain. Germline-derived CDR1 and CDR2 are SGHTA and FQGTGA. Trimming took 2 bases from V and 7 from J, leaving 9 bases between them. The CDR3 has 12 residues. In nucleotides, the CDR3 is TGTGCCAGCAGCTTACCCCCTTCGGAGCAGTACTTC. Amino acid sequence: CASSLPPSEQYF.

This clonotype came up many times. This rearrangement joins TRBV20-1 to TRBJ1-5, with D uncertain. V lost 3 bases and J lost 0, with 9 bases in between. Germline V gives CDR1 DFQATT, CDR2 SNEGSKA (reference sequence). The CDR3 runs to 14 residues. CDR3 coding DNA: TGCAGTGCTAGTCCCGAGAATAGCAATCAGCCCCAGCATTTT. Protein sequence: CSASPENSNQPQHF.

This clonotype was detected ten times or more. This sequence joins TRBV12-3 or TRBV12-4 and TRBJ1-2; D remains ambiguous. The CDR3 is 15 amino acids. Trimming removed 3 bases from V and 0 bases from J, with 11 bases in between. The CDR3 DNA is TGTGCCAGCAGTTTCCGGACCGCCGCTAACTATGGCTACACCTTC. Translated, it gives CASSFRTAANYGYTF.

This clonotype has at least ten counts. The chain employs TRBV7-2 and TRBJ2-2, with D possibly matching TRBD2 (6 bases). The germline V gene encodes CDR1 SGHTA and CDR2 FQGNSA. The CDR3 extends over 15 amino acids. The V gene lost 2 bases and the J gene lost 7 bases, with 14 bases spanning the gap. The CDR3 bases are TGTGCCAGCAGCTTACTCGGCGGGAACCACGGGGAGCTGTTTTTT. Its protein is CASSLLGGNHGELFF.

This clonotype was seen repeatedly, ten times or more. The chain joins TRBV7-9 to TRBJ2-1; 10 bases agree with TRBD2. The CDR3 spans 16 residues. J lost 0 bases, V lost 4 bases, and 3 bases had no gene match. In germline, CDR1 is SEHNR, CDR2 FQNEAQ (reference sequence). This chain's CDR3 is CASSSLAGSSYNEQFF. CDR3 coding DNA: TGTGCCAGCAGCTCACTAGCGGGAAGCTCCTACAATGAGCAGTTCTTC.

This clonotype was recorded many times. The chain combines TRBV28 with TRBJ1-1; TRBD1 aligns across 8 bases. CDR1 MDHEN and CDR2 SYDVKM come from the germline V gene. V shed 2 bases, J shed 2 bases, and the junction held 4 bases outside the gene matches. The CDR3 is made up of 15 amino acids. CDR3 loop: CASSLVAGGNTEAFF. In DNA, the CDR3 is TGTGCCAGCAGTTTAGTGGCAGGGGGCAACACTGAAGCTTTCTTT.

This clonotype was observed a handful of times. This rearrangement joins TRBV20-1 to TRBJ1-2; no definite D call. This CDR3 is built from 14 residues. V gave up 6 bases and J gave up 4 bases, with 18 bases separating them. Germline lookup yields CDR1 DFQATT and CDR2 SNEGSKA (reference sequence). CDR3 amino acids: CSAEIPPASYGYTF. The CDR3 nucleotides are TGCAGTGCCGAGATCCCCCCAGCATCCTATGGCTACACCTTC.

CDR3 in DNA: TGCAGCGCCCTTTGGGATACGCAGTATTTT. This translates into CSALWDTQYF. The J gene is TRBJ2-3, the V gene TRBV29-1; no clear D gene. Trimming took off 7 bases at V and 6 bases at J, with 8 bases between the two ends. Germline assignment: CDR1 SQVTM and CDR2 ANQGSEA. The CDR3 loop spans 10 amino acids.

This clonotype turned up a few times. J is TRBJ2-7 and V is TRBV13; tentative D call: TRBD1 (6 bases). This CDR3 is 14 amino acids long. Germline V gene data show CDR1 as PRHDT and CDR2 as FYEKMQ (reference sequence). V was cut by 6 bases and J by 7 bases, with 19 bases left in between. Written as DNA, the CDR3 is TGTGCCAGCAGACCCGCGGGCAGGGGCAGGGAGCAGTACTTC. This sequence encodes CASRPAGRGREQYF.

Details on this clonotype: A much more abundant neighbour one base away suggests this may be a read error. This chain links TRBV12-3 or TRBV12-4 with TRBJ1-2; D is possibly TRBD1 (6 bases). The CDR3 loop spans 11 amino acids. Trimming took off 6 bases at V and 7 bases at J, with 9 bases between the two ends. CDR3 coding DNA: TGTGCCAGCAGCACAGGGTTTGGCTACACCTTC. The encoded protein is CASSTGFGYTF.

The chain carries TRBV7-3 and TRBJ2-7, with 12 positions matching TRBD2. The V segment lost 1 base and the J segment 7 bases; nucleotides outside the gene matches: 11. The CDR3 loop spans 17 amino acids. In germline, CDR1 is SGHTA, CDR2 FQGTGA. The CDR3 DNA reads as TGTGCCAGCAGCTTAAATGTCGGACTAGCGGGGAAGGGTGAGCAGTACTTC. Its protein product is CASSLNVGLAGKGEQYF.

With regard to this clonotype: A much larger clone sits a single nucleotide away, making a read error possible. The chain has TRBV29-1 and TRBJ2-7, with a possible D match to TRBD2 (6 bases). The CDR3 is made up of 11 amino acids. The V gene lost 7 bases and the J gene lost 8 bases, with 15 bases spanning the gap. CDR1 is SQVTM and CDR2 is ANQGSEA in the germline V gene. CDR3 amino acids: CSGEEFGKQYF. The CDR3 nucleotides read TGCAGCGGGGAGGAATTCGGCAAGCAGTACTTC.

Ten or more counts support this clonotype. The CDR3 sequence is CSAQTTGKPTNEKLFF. The CDR3, as DNA: TGCAGTGCCCAAACGACAGGGAAACCAACTAATGAAAAACTGTTTTTT. The chain employs TRBV20-1 and TRBJ1-4; TRBD1 matches 7 bases. Unmatched junction bases numbered 10, after V lost 6 bases and J lost 0 bases. The CDR3 length is 16 residues. Germline CDR1 and CDR2: DFQATT and SNEGSKA (reference sequence).

The chain has TRBV20-1 and TRBJ1-5; possibly TRBD1 for D (5 bases). There are 15 residues in the CDR3. The V end lost 3 bases, the J end lost 3 bases, and 15 bases lay between the germline ends. Germline V gene data show CDR1 as DFQATT and CDR2 as SNEGSKA (reference sequence). The CDR3 DNA follows: TGCAGTGCTAGGACAGAGGGACTCACCAATCAGCCCCAGCATTTT. It encodes CSARTEGLTNQPQHF.

This clonotype showed up many times. The chain has TRBV7-9 and TRBJ2-4; no clear D gene. Trimming pared 5 bases from V and 7 bases from J, leaving 24 bases between. Germline CDR1 reads SEHNR; CDR2 reads FQNEAQ (reference sequence). CDR3 length: 17 residues. As DNA, the CDR3 is TGTGCCAGCAGCGCCCCTGAGTCGTTAGGTCTATGGAACATTCAGTACTTC. It specifies CASSAPESLGLWNIQYF. The whole variable domain, filled in from reference TRBV7-9 and TRBJ2-4, reads DTGVSQNPRHKITKRGQNVTFRCDPISEHNRLYWYRQTLGQGPEFLTYFQNEAQLEKSRLLSDRFSAERPKGSFSTLEIQRTEQGDSAMYLCASSAPESLGLWNIQYFGAGTRLSVL.

This clonotype was found many times. V is TRBV7-9 and J is TRBJ2-7; D not certain. The V end lost 5 bases, the J end lost 2 bases, and 16 bases lay between the germline ends. The CDR3 has 15 amino acids. Germline V lookup: CDR1 SEHNR, CDR2 FQNEAQ (reference sequence). For the CDR3, the DNA is TGTGCCAGCAGCCTCGGTGCCGGGCCGGCCTACGAGCAGTACTTC. Translation: CASSLGAGPAYEQYF. Together with reference TRBV7-9 and TRBJ2-7, the CDR3 gives the full variable domain: DTGVSQNPRHKITKRGQNVTFRCDPISEHNRLYWYRQTLGQGPEFLTYFQNEAQLEKSRLLSDRFSAERPKGSFSTLEIQRTEQGDSAMYLCASSLGAGPAYEQYFGPGTRLTVT.

The rearrangement uses TRBV7-8 and TRBJ1-1; 11 bases align to TRBD1. V shed 4 bases, J shed 0 bases, and the junction held 7 bases outside the gene matches. The V gene's germline CDR1 is SGHVS and CDR2 FQNEAQ. The CDR3 covers 17 residues. The CDR3 reads CASSSGQGVFVNTEAFF. DNA for the CDR3: TGTGCCAGCAGCTCGGGACAGGGGGTTTTCGTGAACACTGAAGCTTTCTTT.